This section outlines one TCR beta chain sequence together with its context. The data belong to a study of blood T cell repertoires in COVID-19. The overall study: COVID-19 samples, acute and convalescent, were from the United States, Italy and Spain. PBMCs, B-cell-depleted T cells, or T cells were the source of the cDNA or gDNA that made up the material.

As handled by the study authors: Reference gene primer amplification gave nucleated cell count estimates. Sequencing was performed with immunoSEQ multiplex PCR; in TCRdb, only in-frame clones are kept and a portion is missing. V and J calls plus clone size are reproduced from that table; the DNA served to infer D and trimming. Among more than 15,000 clones listed, approximately 91% were seen once. The CDR3 loop spans 14 amino acids. V gave up 8 bases and J gave up 7 bases; unmatched junction bases: 12. Germline V gene data show CDR1 as SQVTM and CDR2 as ANQGSEA. Sequenced material: peripheral blood. The receptor's source is a man aged 60 to 69 with acute or convalescent COVID-19. This rearrangement joins TRBV29-1 to TRBJ2-1; 9 positions agree with TRBD2. CDR3 in amino acids: CSQEKAGGGNEQFF. The DNA of the CDR3 is TGCAGCCAAGAGAAAGCGGGAGGAGGTAATGAGCAGTTCTTC.